This T cell receptor beta chain was identified in a study of T cells after yellow fever vaccination. Study at large: In the case of low-cell-number fractions, SMART-Seq v4 Ultra Low Input was used for preparation. Whole-study findings and limits: Peak timing came faster in the weaker secondary response, day 5 versus 15.

The study made its TCR cDNA through 5'RACE template switching. That step introduced a universal primer site along with UMIs. Each CDR3 protein is one row after TCRdb ran MiXCR on the 5' RACE reads. Among about 340,000 distinct CDR3 sequences listed, roughly 8.7% were seen once. With 10 bases removed from V and 0 bases from J, the gap between germline ends came to 18 bases. Germline lookup yields CDR1 MGHDK and CDR2 SYGVNS. This CDR3 has 15 residues. To note about this clonotype: Its target is not known.

This sample comprised PBMCs, obtained on the day of the first yellow fever vaccination. This TCR was recovered from a man aged 18-30 years who received the YFV17D yellow fever vaccine. The chain recombines TRBV25-1 with TRBJ2-5; D possibly matches TRBD1 or TRBD2 (5 bases each). In DNA form, the CDR3 reads TGTGCCACCCGGGGTAGACTGGGGGACCAAGAGACCCAGTACTTC. Protein: CATRGRLGDQETQYF.